This T cell receptor beta chain was retrieved from a study of T-cell reconstitution after alpha-beta-depleted transplantation in children. The library targeted TCRbeta and was prepared with unique molecular identifiers. A single record per CDR3 protein comes from TCRdb applying MiXCR to the PCR reads. Here the sample spans 230,000 or so distinct CDR3 sequences, 9.7% being singletons. The CDR3 contains 11 residues. In germline, CDR1 is DFQATT, CDR2 SNEGSKA (reference sequence). Deletions cut 3 bases from V and 8 bases from J, with 10 bases between. The origin of this receptor is a human donor who donated a stem cell graft to a child with SCID. The source was PBMCs from the stem cell graft donor, collected from the stem cell graft. This rearrangement joins TRBV20-1 to TRBJ1-1; D call uncertain. CDR3 sequence reads: CSASRWPEAFF. CDR3 nucleotides: TGCAGTGCTAGTCGGTGGCCCGAAGCTTTCTTT.